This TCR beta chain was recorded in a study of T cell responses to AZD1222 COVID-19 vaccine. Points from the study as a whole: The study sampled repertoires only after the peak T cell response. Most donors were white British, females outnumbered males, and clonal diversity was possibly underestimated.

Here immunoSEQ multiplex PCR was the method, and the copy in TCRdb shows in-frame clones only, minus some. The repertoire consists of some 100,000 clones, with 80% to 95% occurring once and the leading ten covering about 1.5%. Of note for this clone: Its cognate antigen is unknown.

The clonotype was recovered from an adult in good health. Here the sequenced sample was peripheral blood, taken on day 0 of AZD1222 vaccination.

CDR3 nucleotides: TGTGCCAGCAGTTTATTCTTAGCGGGGGGTTACAATGAGCAGTTCTTC. Its protein product is CASSLFLAGGYNEQFF. This sequence joins TRBV27 and TRBJ2-1, with 10 bases matching TRBD2. The CDR3 length is 16 residues. Germline CDR1 reads MNHEY; CDR2 reads SMNVEV (reference sequence). The V and J ends lost 1 base and 4 bases, in that order; junction bases with no gene match: 4.